This T cell receptor (beta chain) comes out of a study of vaccination effects on CD4 cells after COVID-19 (dated by TCRdb to the early 2020s). About the full investigation: Each participant got two doses of an mRNA SARS-CoV-2 vaccine, either BNT162b2 or mRNA-1273. Cultures from other donors in the study were sequenced with the Oncomine TCR Beta short-read assay on an Illumina iSeq 100. Altogether, about 10 COVID-19 convalescent patients and several SARS-CoV-2-naive healthy vaccine recipients made up the full study. The study compared SARS-CoV-2 spike-specific CD4+ TCR repertoires before and after mRNA vaccination in COVID-19 convalescent patients and infection-naive vaccine recipients. Study-level results and caveats: Clones induced by infection and clones induced by vaccination both contracted markedly at late timepoints after vaccination, which fits with T cell responses waning over time. Only a small number of convalescent patients were included, and no early post-infection timepoints were available, which limited the study. In healthy vaccine recipients, vaccine-induced clones were almost all SARS-CoV-2 mono-reactive, with only 1 of 255 being cross-reactive with common cold coronaviruses.

In the ViraFEST assay, PBMC were stimulated with viral peptide pools, and antigen-specific CD4+ T cell clonotypes were then identified by expansion using TCR sequencing. After about 9 days of culture, CD4+ T cells were isolated with the EasySep CD4+ T cell isolation kit. None of the healthy vaccine recipients had a prior SARS-CoV-2 infection, which was confirmed by nucleocapsid antibody tests that came back negative both before and after vaccination. Fewer than 2.5 million PBMC per well were cultured in IMDM with 5% human AB serum, 10 IU/ml IL-2 and gentamicin, plus 10 ug/ml peptides. On days 3 and 7, half of the culture medium was replaced with fresh IL-2-containing medium. Each peptide stimulation condition was cultured in triplicate wells unless otherwise noted. Using Ficoll-Paque Plus gradient centrifugation, PBMC were separated from whole blood and then either used fresh or cryopreserved at -140C. The overlapping peptide pools covered the spike proteins of SARS-CoV-2 as well as those of the common cold coronaviruses HCoV-NL63, HCoV-OC43 and HCoV-229E. The QIAamp micro DNA kit was used to extract genomic DNA from the cultured CD4+ T cells.

Library method: the immunoSEQ multiplex PCR assay. TCR beta CDR3 sequencing was performed on DNA from the cultured, isolated CD4+ T cells. For the original study's pipeline: Non-productive TCR sequences were removed, reads were trimmed to the CDR3 region, and CDR3s of at least 7 amino acids were retained. The MANAFEST web app was used to identify antigen-specific clonotypes by comparing expansion in peptide wells with expansion in reference cultures. For clones to be considered positive, expansion at FDR<0.05 versus reference and all other wells, an odds ratio above 5, and a frequency above 0.1% in two replicate wells were required. Cross-reactive clonotypes were defined as significantly expanded in SARS-CoV-2 spike wells and in at least one common cold coronavirus spike condition. Levenshtein distance calculated with the stringdist R package was used to assess CDR3 similarity, and unrooted trees were constructed with ape in R 3.6.1. Drawn from immuneACCESS, this table holds only the in-frame rearrangements with V and J called that TCRdb kept. Clones are partly lost; checked studies trace under half to an unresolved V gene and leave the rest unexplained. That table supplies the V and J calls and clone size; D and trimming were determined from the DNA. The sample has 20,000 to 25,000 clones on record, 65% to 85% of them singletons. The ten biggest clones cover roughly a tenth of the sample.

Of note for this clone: What this receptor recognizes is not known. There are no base qualities to consult, and no much larger clone falls within one base.

From cysteine to phenylalanine, the CDR3 is 15 amino acids long. The entry retains the CDR3 DNA only, 45 bases that are in frame from base 1. The germline V gene specifies MNHEY as CDR1 and SVGAGI as CDR2. The junction shows trimming of 11 bases on V and 0 bases on J, plus 17 bases between the germline ends. The TCR originated in a human donor who received a COVID-19 vaccine. Sample: CD4+ T cells from PBMCs cultured with HCoV-NL63 spike peptides, taken before COVID-19 vaccination. Interpreted using the paper, the cell subset or site label stands for: HCoV-NL63 spike overlapping peptide pool stimulation. Recombination joined TRBV6-5 with TRBJ2-1, with the D gene call left open. In nucleotides, the sequence is TGTGCCTCCACCGACTGGGGAAGCTCCTACAATGAGCAGTTCTTC. The resulting protein is CASTDWGSSYNEQFF.